This TCR beta chain was captured by sequencing in a study of T cells after posttransplantation cyclophosphamide (dated by TCRdb to the mid-2010s). Turning to the overall study: T cell repertoire reconstitution was tracked by TRB sequencing after myeloablative bone marrow transplantation in which posttransplantation cyclophosphamide was used as GVHD prophylaxis. TRB sequencing was also done on up to about 3 additional blood samples from 2 to 5.2 years after transplant in 3 patients, and on pretransplant blood from 4 patients. Samples from fewer than 40 PTCy-treated patients and some 16 related bone marrow donors of those patients were subjected to antigen receptor sequencing. TRB sequencing was performed on blood from all 35 or so PTCy patients with 1-year posttransplant specimens. TRA and TRB clonality were tightly correlated in several samples, so subsequent TCR analyses focused on TRB only. Public TRB sequences were queried against a database of over 3,000 sequences associated with responses to pathogens, tumor antigens, self-antigens and alloantigens. Study-level results and caveats: Across some 45 patients, TRB clonality was highly associated with recipient CMV seropositivity and CMV reactivation, and PTCy diversity was similar to diversity in CNI/methotrexate controls. Donor-recipient similarity was low at 1-2 months but rose over the first year, and later blood repertoires were often dominated by donor CD8+ memory clones. The TRB repertoires of T cells infiltrating skin or the GI tract showed only limited overlap with the TRB repertoires found in blood.

About this clone: Its antigen remains undetermined. Base qualities are not provided; no much larger clone lies one nucleotide away.

Genomic DNA was used for TRB sequencing, which was performed with the immunoSEQ assay at survey resolution or with the hsTCRB kit. The source study handled its data this way. Initial read processing used immunoSEQ software, and repertoire analyses used the LymphoSeq R package. Clonality was computed as 1 minus normalized Shannon entropy; Gini coefficient was also calculated for each TRB dataset. To infer phenotypes in unsorted samples, TRB sequences from sorted subsets of the recipient or donor were mapped onto the unsorted samples of the same recipient. Not all clones reach the TCRdb copy of this immuneACCESS table, which keeps in-frame sequences only. Checked studies attribute under half of the gap to unresolved V genes and leave the rest unexplained. D and trimming come from the DNA, and the V and J calls and clone size come from that table. Recorded for this sample are around 23,000 clones; just over 85% of them occurred a single time. Jointly, the top ten make up more than 2% of the sample.

The control cohort consisted of ten to twelve patients who had myeloablative marrow transplants with methotrexate plus a calcineurin inhibitor and who were sampled 1 year after transplant. Peripheral blood and bone marrow mononuclear cells were isolated by Ficoll-Hypaque density centrifugation and cryopreserved. The CDR3 contains 17 residues, cysteine and phenylalanine counted. The DNA shown is the 51-base CDR3, in frame from base 1. CDR1 and CDR2 are drawn from the germline V gene (reference sequence): LNHNV, YYDKDF. V and J are trimmed by 1 base and 3 bases, and the gene matches miss 9 bases of the junction.

The sequence links TRBV15 to TRBJ2-5; TRBD1 lines up with 9 middle nucleotides. This sequence originates from a female patient in her 30s who received an allogeneic stem cell transplant from an unrelated donor, was CMV-positive, and had acute and chronic GVHD. After a transplant, some T cells may be of graft donor origin. Sample: PBMCs, taken 362 days after allogeneic stem cell transplant with calcineurin inhibitor and methotrexate. The nucleotide sequence is given as TGTGCCACCAGCAGAGGAGGGACAGGGCAGTTGAAAGAGACCCAGTACTTC. Its protein is CATSRGGTGQLKETQYF.